This record concerns one T cell receptor (beta chain) sequence. Its matching antigen is unknown. The data are from a study of cytomegalovirus exposure and HLA in healthy donors. Across the study: The study's early data release held around 85 million unique TCRs from HLA-typed donors.

Germline V gives CDR1 MDHEN, CDR2 SYDVKM. The CDR3 has 13 residues. Trimming stripped 5 bases from V and 4 bases from J, with 11 bases between. Notes on the study in general: While the bulk of TCR sequences proved rare, some public TCRs turned up in many donors. Owing to their indistinguishability, certain V segments, notably TRBV6-2 and TRBV6-3, were excluded.

The PCR made use of 60 Vbeta and 13 Jbeta primers. Libraries were prepared by immunoSEQ multiplex PCR; TCRdb keeps only in-frame clonotypes and omits some of them. The data show around 200,000 clones, with approximately 85% seen just once and less than 3% held by the top ten. The genes are TRBV28 and TRBJ1-2; D gene unclear. Sequences were obtained from PBMCs. This receptor was obtained from a woman between 35 and 50 years old in good health and CMV-seronegative. The chain's CDR3 is CASSRAASYGYTF. The CDR3 DNA reads TGTGCCAGCAGTCGCGCGGCGAGCTATGGCTACACCTTC.